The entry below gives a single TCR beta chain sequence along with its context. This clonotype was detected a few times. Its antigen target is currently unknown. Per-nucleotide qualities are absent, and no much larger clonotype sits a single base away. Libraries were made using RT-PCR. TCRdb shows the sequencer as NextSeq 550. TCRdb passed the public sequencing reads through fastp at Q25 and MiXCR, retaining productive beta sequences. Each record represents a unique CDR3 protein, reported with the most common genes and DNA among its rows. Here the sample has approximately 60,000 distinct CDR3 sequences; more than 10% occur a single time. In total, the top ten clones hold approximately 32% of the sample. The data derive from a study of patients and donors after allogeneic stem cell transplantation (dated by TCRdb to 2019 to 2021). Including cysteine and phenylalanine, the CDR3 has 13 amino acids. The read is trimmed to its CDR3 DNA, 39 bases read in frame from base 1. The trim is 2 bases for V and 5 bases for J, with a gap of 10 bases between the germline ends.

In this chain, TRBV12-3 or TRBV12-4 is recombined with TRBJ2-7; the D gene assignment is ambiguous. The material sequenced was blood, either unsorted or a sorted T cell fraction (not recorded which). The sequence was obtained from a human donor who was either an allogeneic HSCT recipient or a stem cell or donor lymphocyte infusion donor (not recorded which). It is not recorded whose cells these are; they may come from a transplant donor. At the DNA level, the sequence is TGTGCCAGCAGTTTACCCGGGTGGAACGAGCAGTACTTC. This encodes CASSLPGWNEQYF.